These 4 T cell receptor beta chains share one sample of origin, sequenced in a study of blood T cell repertoires in COVID-19. TCRdb's table, derived via immunoSEQ multiplex PCR, lists solely in-frame clones and lacks some. The sample contains about 100,000 clones, more than 80% of which appear only once. The specimen was peripheral blood. The receptor source for this set is a human donor in a cohort sampled during active COVID-19.

The V call is TRBV9, the J call TRBJ2-6, with a tentative D call TRBD1 (6 bases). The ends were cut back, 7 bases at V and 4 bases at J, with 12 bases in the middle. Germline V lookup: CDR1 SGDLS, CDR2 YYNGEE. This CDR3 has 14 amino acids. CDR3 bases: TGTGCCAGCCTCAGGGGAAACGGGGCCAACGTCCTGACTTTC. It yields the protein CASLRGNGANVLTF.

The rearrangement joins TRBV7-9 to TRBJ2-1, with 9 bases fitting TRBD1. The V gene's germline CDR1 is SEHNR and CDR2 FQNEAQ (reference sequence). The junction had 6 bases not matched to a gene; V was cut back by 6 bases and J by 3 bases. CDR3 length equals 15 residues. In DNA form, the CDR3 reads TGTGCCAGCAGTTCAAGACAGGGGGGCTACAATGAGCAGTTCTTC. It translates to CASSSRQGGYNEQFF.

This chain joins TRBV3-1 (or the pseudogene TRBV3-2) and TRBJ2-2; 8 bases align to TRBD2. After removal of 3 bases from V and 4 bases from J, the junction contained 10 bases not matched to a gene. There are 17 residues in the CDR3. Germline CDR1 LGHDT, CDR2 YNNKEL (reference sequence). CDR3 bases: TGTGCCAGCAGCCATCAGTACGGGGGGGCCCGCACCGGGGAGCTGTTTTTT. Translation: CASSHQYGGARTGELFF.

The chain links TRBV10-3 to TRBJ1-1; TRBD1 matches 10 bases. In germline, CDR1 is ENHRY, CDR2 SYGVKD. Trimming cost V 6 bases and J 2 bases; bases outside gene matches: 0. This CDR3 is built from 13 residues. This CDR3 is CAIRTGGNTEAFF. CDR3 DNA sequence: TGTGCCATCAGGACAGGGGGCAACACTGAAGCTTTCTTT.